Described below is a single TCR beta chain sequence and its context. Its antigen remains unidentified. Each sorted population was over 98% pure. What was sequenced were expressed TCRB transcripts, since all of the isolated RNA had been reverse transcribed. Clones were sequenced by immunoSEQ multiplex PCR, and TCRdb holds only the in-frame ones, with some missing. Of 600,000 to 700,000 clones listed, around 12% are singletons. This record belongs to a study of beta chain features in type 1 diabetes. Broader study findings: All four CD4+ subsets from Type 1 diabetes patients carried moderately but significantly shorter TCRB CDR3s.

The J segment lost 0 bases and the V segment lost 0 bases, leaving 9 bases of the junction unmatched. The CDR3 has 18 amino acids. CDR1 LGHNA and CDR2 YNFKEQ come from the germline V gene. Material: naive CD4+ T cells from blood. This TCR derives from a man under 40 with type 1 diabetes. V is TRBV4-2 and J is TRBJ2-7, with 9 nucleotides matching TRBD1. This CDR3 reads CASSQDFSGQGHSYEQYF. CDR3 nucleotide sequence: TGTGCCAGCAGCCAAGATTTTAGTGGACAGGGGCACTCCTACGAGCAGTACTTC.